This T cell receptor beta chain was sequenced during a study of blood T cell repertoires in COVID-19. Background on the study: Some COVID-19 samples were acute and others convalescent; all came from the United States, Italy and Spain. T cells, B-cell-depleted T cells, or PBMCs supplied cDNA or gDNA.

Germline CDR1 reads WNHNN; CDR2 reads SYGVQD (reference sequence). The ends lost 1 base at V and 1 base at J; junction bases unmatched: 4. The CDR3 is 16 residues long. Using immunoSEQ multiplex PCR, the repertoire was profiled, and TCRdb retains in-frame clones only, with some absent. This table holds about 150,000 clones, nearly 80% found once. Sequencing was carried out using peripheral blood. This clonotype originated in a man older than 75 with acute or convalescent COVID-19. The V gene is TRBV10-1, the J gene TRBJ2-3, with 8 bases identical to TRBD2. CDR3 bases: TGCGCCAGCAGTGAGTTGCGGGGGGTTGGCACAGATACGCAGTATTTT. It is translated as CASSELRGVGTDTQYF.